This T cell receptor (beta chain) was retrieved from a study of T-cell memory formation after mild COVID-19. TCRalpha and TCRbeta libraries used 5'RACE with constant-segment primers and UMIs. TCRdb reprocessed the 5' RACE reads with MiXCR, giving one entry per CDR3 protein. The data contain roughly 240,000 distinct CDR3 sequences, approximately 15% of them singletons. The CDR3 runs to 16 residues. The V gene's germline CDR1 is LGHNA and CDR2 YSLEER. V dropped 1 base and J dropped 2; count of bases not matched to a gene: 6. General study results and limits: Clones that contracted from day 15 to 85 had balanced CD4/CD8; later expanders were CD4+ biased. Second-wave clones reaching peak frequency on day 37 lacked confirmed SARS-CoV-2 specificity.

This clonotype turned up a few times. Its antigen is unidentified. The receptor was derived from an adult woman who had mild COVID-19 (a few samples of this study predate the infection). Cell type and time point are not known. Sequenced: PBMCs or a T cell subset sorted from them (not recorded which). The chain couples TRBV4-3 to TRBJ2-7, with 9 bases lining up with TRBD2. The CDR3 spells CASSQGLAGSTYEQYF. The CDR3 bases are TGCGCCAGCAGCCAAGGTCTAGCGGGATCTACCTACGAGCAGTACTTC.